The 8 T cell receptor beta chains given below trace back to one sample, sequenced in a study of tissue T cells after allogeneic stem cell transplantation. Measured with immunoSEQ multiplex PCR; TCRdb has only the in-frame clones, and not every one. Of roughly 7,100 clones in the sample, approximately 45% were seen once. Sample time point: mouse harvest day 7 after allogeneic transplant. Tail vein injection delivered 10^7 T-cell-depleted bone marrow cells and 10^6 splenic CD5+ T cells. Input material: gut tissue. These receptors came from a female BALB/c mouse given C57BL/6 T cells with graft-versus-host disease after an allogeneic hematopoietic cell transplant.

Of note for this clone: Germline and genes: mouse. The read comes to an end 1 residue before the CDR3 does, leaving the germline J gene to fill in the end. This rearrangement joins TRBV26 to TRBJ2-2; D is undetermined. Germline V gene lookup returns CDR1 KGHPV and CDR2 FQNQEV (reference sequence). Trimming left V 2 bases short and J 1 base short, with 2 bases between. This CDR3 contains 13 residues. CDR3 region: CASSLINTGQLYF. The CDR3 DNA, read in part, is TGTGCCAGCAGTCTGATAAACACCGGGCAGCTCTAC.

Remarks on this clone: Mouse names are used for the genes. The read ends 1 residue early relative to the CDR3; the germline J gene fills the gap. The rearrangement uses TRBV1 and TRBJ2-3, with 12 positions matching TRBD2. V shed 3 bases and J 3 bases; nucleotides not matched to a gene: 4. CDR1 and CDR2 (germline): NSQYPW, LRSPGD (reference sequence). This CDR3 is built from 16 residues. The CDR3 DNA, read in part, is TGCACCTGCAGTGCGGGGACTGGGGGGTTAGCAGAAACGCTGTAT. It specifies CTCSAGTGGLAETLY. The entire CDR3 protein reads CTCSAGTGGLAETLYF.

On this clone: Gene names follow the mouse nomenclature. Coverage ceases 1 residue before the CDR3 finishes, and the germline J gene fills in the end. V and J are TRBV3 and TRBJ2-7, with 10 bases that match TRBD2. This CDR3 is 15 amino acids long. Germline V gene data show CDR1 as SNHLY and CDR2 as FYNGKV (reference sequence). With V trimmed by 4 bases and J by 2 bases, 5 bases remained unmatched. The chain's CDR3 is CASSSSGTGAYEQYF. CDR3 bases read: TGTGCCAGCAGCTCTTCCGGGACTGGGGCCTATGAACAGTAC.

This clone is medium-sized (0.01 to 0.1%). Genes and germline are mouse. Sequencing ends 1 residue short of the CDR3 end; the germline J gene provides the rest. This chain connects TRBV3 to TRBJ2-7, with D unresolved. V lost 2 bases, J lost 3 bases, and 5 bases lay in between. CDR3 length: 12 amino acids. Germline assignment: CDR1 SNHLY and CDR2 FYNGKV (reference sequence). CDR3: CASSLLFYEQYF. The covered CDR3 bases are TGTGCCAGCAGCTTACTTTTCTATGAACAGTAC.

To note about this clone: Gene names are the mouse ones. Here the CDR3 reads CAWSLGTGDYEQYF. CDR3 DNA (partial): TGTGCCTGGAGCCTCGGGACTGGGGACTATGAACAGTAC. The V and J genes are TRBV31 and TRBJ2-7; 10 bases are a match to TRBD2. The read falls 1 residue short of the CDR3 end, and the missing part is taken from the germline J gene. The V segment lost 3 bases and the J segment 3 bases; nucleotides outside the gene matches: 5. This CDR3 is 14 amino acids long. Germline V gene sequence: CDR1 GKSSPN, CDR2 SITVG.

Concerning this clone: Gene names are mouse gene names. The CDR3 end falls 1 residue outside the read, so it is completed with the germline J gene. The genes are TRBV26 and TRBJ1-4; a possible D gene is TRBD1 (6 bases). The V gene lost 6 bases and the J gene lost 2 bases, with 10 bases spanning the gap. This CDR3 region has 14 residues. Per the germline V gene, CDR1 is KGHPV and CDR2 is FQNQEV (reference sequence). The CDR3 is CASSLRGSNERLFF. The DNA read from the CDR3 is TGTGCCAGCAGCCTCAGGGGCTCCAACGAAAGATTATTT.

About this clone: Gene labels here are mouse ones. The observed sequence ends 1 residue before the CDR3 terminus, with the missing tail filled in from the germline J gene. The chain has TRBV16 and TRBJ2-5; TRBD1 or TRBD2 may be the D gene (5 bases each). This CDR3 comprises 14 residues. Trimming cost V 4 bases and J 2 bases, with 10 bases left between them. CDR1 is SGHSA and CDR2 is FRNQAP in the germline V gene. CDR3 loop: CASSWGRPQDTQYF. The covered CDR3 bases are TGTGCAAGCAGCTGGGGACGGCCCCAAGACACCCAGTAC.

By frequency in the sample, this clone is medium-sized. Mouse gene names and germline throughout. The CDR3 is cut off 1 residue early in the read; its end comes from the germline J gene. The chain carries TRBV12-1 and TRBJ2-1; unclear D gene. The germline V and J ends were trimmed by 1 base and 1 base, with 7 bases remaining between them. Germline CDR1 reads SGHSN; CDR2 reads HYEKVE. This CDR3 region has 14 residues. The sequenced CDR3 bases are TGTGCCAGCTCTCTACCAAGAAACTATGCTGAGCAGTTC. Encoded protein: CASSLPRNYAEQF. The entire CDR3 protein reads CASSLPRNYAEQFF.